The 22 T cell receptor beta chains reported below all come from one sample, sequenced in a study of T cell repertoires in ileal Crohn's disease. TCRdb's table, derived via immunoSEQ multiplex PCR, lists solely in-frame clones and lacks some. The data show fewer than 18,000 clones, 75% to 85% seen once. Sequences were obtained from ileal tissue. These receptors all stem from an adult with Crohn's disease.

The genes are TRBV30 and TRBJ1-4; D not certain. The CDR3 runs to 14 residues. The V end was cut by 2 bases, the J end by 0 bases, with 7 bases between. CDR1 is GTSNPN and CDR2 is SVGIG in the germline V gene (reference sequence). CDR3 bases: TGTGCCTGGAGTTGGAGTACAACTAATGAAAAACTGTTTTTT. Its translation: CAWSWSTTNEKLFF.

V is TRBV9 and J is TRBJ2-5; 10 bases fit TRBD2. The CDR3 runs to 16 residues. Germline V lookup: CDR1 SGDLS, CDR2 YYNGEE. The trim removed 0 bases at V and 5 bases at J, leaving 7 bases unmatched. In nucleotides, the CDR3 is TGTGCCAGCAGCGTAGGGGGTCTAGCGGGGGTTGAGACCCAGTACTTC. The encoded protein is CASSVGGLAGVETQYF.

The CDR3 sequence: CASSLPTSGGPDTQYF. As DNA, the CDR3 is TGTGCCAGCAGCTTACCGACTAGCGGGGGGCCAGATACGCAGTATTTT. J is TRBJ2-3 and V is TRBV5-4; 13 nucleotides match TRBD2. The CDR3 spans 16 residues. Trimming removed 2 bases from V and 4 bases from J; junction bases left unmatched: 4. Germline values: CDR1 SGHNT, CDR2 YYREEE (reference sequence).

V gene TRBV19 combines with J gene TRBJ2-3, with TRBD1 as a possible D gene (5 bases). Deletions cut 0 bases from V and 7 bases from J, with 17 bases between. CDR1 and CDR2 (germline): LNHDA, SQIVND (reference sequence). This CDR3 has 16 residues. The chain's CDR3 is CASSIDRLNNRNTQYF. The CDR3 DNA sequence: TGTGCCAGTAGTATAGACAGACTGAACAACAGGAATACGCAGTATTTT. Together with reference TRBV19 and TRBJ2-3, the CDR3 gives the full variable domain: DGGITQSPKYLFRKEGQNVTLSCEQNLNHDAMYWYRQDPGQGLRLIYYSQIVNDFQKGDIAEGYSVSREKKESFPLTVTSAQKNPTAFYLCASSIDRLNNRNTQYFGPGTRLTVL.

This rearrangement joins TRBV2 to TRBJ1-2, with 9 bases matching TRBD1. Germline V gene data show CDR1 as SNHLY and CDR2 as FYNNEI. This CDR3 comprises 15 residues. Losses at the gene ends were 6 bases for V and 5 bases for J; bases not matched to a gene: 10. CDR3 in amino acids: CASRPGQGSGYGYTF. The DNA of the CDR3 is TGTGCCAGCAGGCCAGGACAGGGGTCCGGGTATGGCTACACCTTC.

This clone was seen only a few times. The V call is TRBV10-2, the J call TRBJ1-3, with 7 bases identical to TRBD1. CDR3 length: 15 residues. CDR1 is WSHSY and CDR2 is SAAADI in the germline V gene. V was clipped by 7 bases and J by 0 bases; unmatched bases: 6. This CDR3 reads CASTRQGPSGNTIYF. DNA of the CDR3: TGCGCCAGCACCCGACAGGGCCCCTCTGGAAACACCATATATTTT.

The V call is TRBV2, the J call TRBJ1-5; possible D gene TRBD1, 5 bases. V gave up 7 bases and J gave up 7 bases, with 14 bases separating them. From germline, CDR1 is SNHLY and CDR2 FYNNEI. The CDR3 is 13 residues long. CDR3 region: CASKGRAEQPQHF. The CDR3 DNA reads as TGTGCCAGCAAGGGCAGGGCCGAGCAGCCCCAGCATTTT.

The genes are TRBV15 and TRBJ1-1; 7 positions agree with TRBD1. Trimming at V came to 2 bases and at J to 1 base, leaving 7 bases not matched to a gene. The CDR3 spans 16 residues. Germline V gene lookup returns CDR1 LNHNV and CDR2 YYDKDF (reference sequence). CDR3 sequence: CATSRPRQGRNTEAFF. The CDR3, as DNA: TGTGCCACCAGCAGACCAAGACAGGGAAGGAACACTGAAGCTTTCTTT. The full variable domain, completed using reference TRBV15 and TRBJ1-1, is DAMVIQNPRYQVTQFGKPVTLSCSQTLNHNVMYWYQQKSSQAPKLLFHYYDKDFNNEADTPDNFQSRRPNTSFCFLDIRSPGLGDTAMYLCATSRPRQGRNTEAFFGQGTRLTVV.

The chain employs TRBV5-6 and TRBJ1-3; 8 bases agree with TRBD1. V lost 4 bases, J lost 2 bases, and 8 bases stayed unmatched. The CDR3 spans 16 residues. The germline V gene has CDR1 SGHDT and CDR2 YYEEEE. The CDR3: CASSRLDRDTGNTIYF. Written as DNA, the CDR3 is TGTGCCAGCAGCCGCCTGGACAGGGACACTGGAAACACCATATATTTT.

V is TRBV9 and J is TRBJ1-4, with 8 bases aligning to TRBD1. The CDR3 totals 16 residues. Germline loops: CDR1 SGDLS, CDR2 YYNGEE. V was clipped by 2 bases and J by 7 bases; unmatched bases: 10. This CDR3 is CASSVATGAQGEKLFF. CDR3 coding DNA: TGTGCCAGCAGCGTCGCGACAGGGGCGCAGGGTGAAAAACTGTTTTTT.

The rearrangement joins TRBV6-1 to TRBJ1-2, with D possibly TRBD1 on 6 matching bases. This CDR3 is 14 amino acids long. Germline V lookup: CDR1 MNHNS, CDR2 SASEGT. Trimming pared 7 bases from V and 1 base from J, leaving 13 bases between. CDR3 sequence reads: CASTQAGHNYGYTF. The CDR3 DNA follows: TGTGCCAGCACCCAAGCGGGACATAACTATGGCTACACCTTC.

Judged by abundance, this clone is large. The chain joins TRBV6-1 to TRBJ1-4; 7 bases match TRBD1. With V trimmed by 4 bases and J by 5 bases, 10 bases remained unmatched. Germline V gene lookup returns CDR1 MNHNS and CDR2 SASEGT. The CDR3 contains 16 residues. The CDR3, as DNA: TGTGCCAGCAGTGGACCACCGGACAGGACCAATGAAAAACTGTTTTTT. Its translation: CASSGPPDRTNEKLFF.

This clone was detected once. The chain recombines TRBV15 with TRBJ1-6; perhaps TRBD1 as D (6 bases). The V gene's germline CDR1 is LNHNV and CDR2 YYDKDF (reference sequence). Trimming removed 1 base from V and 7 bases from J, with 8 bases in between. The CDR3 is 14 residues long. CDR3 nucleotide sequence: TGTGCCACCAGCAGAGGACAGGTCAATTCACCCCTCCACTTT. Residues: CATSRGQVNSPLHF.

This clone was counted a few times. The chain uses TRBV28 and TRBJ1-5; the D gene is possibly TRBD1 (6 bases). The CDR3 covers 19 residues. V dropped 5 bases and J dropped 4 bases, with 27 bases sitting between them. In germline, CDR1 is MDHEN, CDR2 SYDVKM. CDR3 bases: TGTGCCAGCAGTATGGGGAGGGTTAGGGGGGGGTTAGGTAATCAGCCCCAGCATTTT. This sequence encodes CASSMGRVRGGLGNQPQHF.

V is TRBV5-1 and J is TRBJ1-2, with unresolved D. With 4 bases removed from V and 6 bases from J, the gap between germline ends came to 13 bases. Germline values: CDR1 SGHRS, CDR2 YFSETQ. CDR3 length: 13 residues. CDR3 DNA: TGCGCCAGCAGCCAGACCCGGCGGGATGGCTACACCTTC. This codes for CASSQTRRDGYTF.

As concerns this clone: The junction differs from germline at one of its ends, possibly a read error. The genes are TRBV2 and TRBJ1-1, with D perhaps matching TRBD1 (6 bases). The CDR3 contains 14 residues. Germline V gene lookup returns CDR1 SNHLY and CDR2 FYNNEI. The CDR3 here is CASREVGGIGEAFF. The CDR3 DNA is TGTGCCAGCAGAGAAGTAGGGGGAATCGGGGAAGCTTTCTTT. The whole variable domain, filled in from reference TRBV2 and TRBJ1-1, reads EPEVTQTPSHQVTQMGQEVILRCVPISNHLYFYWYRQILGQKVEFLVSFYNNEISEKSEIFDDQFSVERPDGSNFTLKIRSTKLEDSAMYFCASREVGGIGEAFFGQGTRLTVV.

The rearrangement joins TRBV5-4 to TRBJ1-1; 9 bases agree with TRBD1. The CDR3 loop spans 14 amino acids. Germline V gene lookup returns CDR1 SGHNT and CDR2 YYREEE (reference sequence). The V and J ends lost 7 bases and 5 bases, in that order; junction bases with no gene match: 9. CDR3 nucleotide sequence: TGTGCCAGCGCGGAGACAGGGGGAGATACTGAAGCTTTCTTT. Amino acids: CASAETGGDTEAFF.

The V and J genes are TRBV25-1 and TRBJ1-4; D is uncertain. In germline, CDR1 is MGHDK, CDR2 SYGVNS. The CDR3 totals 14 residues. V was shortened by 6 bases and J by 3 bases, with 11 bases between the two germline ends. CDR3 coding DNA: TGTGCCAGCAGGACACCCGGGGCTAATGAAAAACTGTTTTTT. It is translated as CASRTPGANEKLFF.

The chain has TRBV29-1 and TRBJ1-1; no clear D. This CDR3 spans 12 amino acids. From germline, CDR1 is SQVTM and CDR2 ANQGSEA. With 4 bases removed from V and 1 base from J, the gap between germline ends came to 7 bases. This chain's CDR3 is CSVAYGNTEAFF. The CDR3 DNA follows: TGCAGCGTTGCTTACGGGAACACTGAAGCTTTCTTT.

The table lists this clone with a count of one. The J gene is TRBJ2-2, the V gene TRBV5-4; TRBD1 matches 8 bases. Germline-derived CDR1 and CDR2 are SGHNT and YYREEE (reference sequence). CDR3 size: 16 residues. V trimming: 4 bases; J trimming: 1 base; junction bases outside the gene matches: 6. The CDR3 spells CASSVRQGMNTGELFF. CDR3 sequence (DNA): TGTGCCAGCAGCGTAAGACAGGGGATGAACACCGGGGAGCTGTTTTTT.

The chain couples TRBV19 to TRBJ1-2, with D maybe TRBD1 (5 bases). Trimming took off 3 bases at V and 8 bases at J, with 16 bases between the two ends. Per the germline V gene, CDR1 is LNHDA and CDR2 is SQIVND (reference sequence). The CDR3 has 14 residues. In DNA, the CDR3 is TGTGCCAGTAGTATTCGTGACTTAAGGGGAGGCTACACCTTC. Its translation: CASSIRDLRGGYTF. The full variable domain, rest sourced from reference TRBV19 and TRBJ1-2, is DGGITQSPKYLFRKEGQNVTLSCEQNLNHDAMYWYRQDPGQGLRLIYYSQIVNDFQKGDIAEGYSVSREKKESFPLTVTSAQKNPTAFYLCASSIRDLRGGYTFGSGTRLTVV.

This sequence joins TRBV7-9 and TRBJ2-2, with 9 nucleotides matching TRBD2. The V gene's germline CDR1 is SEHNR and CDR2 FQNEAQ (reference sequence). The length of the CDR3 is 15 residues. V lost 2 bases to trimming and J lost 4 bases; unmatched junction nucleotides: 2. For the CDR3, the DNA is TGTGCCAGCAGCTTAAAGCGGGGGGTCACCGGGGAGCTGTTTTTT. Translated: CASSLKRGVTGELFF. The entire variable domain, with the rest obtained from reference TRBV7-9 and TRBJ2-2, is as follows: DTGVSQNPRHKITKRGQNVTFRCDPISEHNRLYWYRQTLGQGPEFLTYFQNEAQLEKSRLLSDRFSAERPKGSFSTLEIQRTEQGDSAMYLCASSLKRGVTGELFFGEGSRLTVL.